This T cell receptor (beta chain) is from a study of blood T cells in healthy people across ages. V lost 4 bases and J lost 10, with 22 bases in between. Germline V gives CDR1 LGHNA, CDR2 YSLEER. This CDR3 has 15 residues. Through a sample-barcoded 5' primer and a J-beta primer mix, a second PCR was run for roughly 7 to 11 cycles. MiXCR, run by TCRdb on the 5' RACE reads, gives a single entry per CDR3 protein. Seen here are approximately 900,000 distinct CDR3 sequences, about 29% observed once, and the top ten hold about 9.4%. The same sample was also studied in work on T cells of mothers and their children.

Sequenced sample: blood. The V call is TRBV4-3, the J call TRBJ1-2; D may be TRBD1 (5 bases). The receptor comes from a woman between 35 and 50 years old in good health. This CDR3 is CASSLGKGPSDDYTF. The CDR3 DNA follows: TGCGCCAGCAGCCTAGGGAAGGGACCGAGTGATGACTACACCTTC.